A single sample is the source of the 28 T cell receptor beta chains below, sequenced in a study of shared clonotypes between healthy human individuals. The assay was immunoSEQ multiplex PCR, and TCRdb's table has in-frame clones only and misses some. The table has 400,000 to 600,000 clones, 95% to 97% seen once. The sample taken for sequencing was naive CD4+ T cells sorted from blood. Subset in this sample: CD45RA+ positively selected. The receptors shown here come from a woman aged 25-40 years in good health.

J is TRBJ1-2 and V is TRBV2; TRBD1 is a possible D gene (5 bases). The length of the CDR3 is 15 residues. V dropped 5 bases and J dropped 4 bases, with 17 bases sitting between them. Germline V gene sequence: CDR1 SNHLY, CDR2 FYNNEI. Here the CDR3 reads CASSRISRGTYGYTF. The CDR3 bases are TGTGCCAGCAGTCGTATTTCCCGGGGGACCTATGGCTACACCTTC.

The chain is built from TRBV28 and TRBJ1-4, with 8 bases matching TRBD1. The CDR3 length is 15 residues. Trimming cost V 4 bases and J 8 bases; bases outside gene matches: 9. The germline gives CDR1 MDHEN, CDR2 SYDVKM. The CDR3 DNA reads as TGTGCCAGCAGTTACTCCCAGGGGGCAAGAGAAAAACTGTTTTTT. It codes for CASSYSQGAREKLFF.

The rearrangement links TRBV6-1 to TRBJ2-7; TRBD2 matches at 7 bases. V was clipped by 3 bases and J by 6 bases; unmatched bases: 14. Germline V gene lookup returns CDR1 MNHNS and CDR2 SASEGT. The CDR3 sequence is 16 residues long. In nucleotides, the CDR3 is TGTGCCAGCAGTGATTTTTTGGGGGGGGGTAGTCGCGAGCAGTACTTC. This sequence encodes CASSDFLGGGSREQYF.

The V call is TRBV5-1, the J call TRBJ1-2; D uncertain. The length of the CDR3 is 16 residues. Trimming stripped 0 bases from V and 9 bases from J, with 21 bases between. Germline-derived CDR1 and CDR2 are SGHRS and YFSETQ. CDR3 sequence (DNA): TGCGCCAGCAGCTTGGGAACGGACGGACGAAGTCGCAGCTACACCTTC. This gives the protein CASSLGTDGRSRSYTF.

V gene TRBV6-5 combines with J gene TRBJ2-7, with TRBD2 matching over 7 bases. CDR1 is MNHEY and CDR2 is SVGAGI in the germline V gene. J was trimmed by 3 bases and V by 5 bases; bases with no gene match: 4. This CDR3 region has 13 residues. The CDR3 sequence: CASSETSYYEQYF. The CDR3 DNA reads TGTGCCAGCAGTGAGACTAGCTACTACGAGCAGTACTTC.

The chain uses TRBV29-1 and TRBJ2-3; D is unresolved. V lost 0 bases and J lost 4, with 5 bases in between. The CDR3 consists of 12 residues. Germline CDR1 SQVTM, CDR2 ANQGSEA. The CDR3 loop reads CSVEEISDTQYF. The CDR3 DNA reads TGCAGCGTTGAAGAAATATCAGATACGCAGTATTTT.

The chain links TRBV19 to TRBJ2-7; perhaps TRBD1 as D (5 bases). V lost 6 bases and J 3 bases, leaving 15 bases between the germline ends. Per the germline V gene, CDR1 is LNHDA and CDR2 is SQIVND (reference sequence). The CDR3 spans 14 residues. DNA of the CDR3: TGTGCCAGTAGCATGCACTCCCAGGGCTACGAGCAGTACTTC. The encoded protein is CASSMHSQGYEQYF. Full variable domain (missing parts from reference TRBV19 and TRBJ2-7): DGGITQSPKYLFRKEGQNVTLSCEQNLNHDAMYWYRQDPGQGLRLIYYSQIVNDFQKGDIAEGYSVSREKKESFPLTVTSAQKNPTAFYLCASSMHSQGYEQYFGPGTRLTVT.

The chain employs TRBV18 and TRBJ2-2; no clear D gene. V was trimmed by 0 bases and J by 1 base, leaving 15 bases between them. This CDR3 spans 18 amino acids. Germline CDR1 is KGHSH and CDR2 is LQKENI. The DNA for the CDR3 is TGTGCCAGCTCACCACCGGACGGTCGAGCATTGAACACCGGGGAGCTGTTTTTT. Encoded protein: CASSPPDGRALNTGELFF.

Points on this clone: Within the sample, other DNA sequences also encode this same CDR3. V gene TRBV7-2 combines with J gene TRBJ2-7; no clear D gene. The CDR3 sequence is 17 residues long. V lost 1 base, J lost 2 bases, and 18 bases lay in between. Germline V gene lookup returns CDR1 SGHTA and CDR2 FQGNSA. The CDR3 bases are TGTGCCAGCAGCTTAGTCCTATGGGCTGAGTCCCCCTACGAGCAGTACTTC. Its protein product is CASSLVLWAESPYEQYF.

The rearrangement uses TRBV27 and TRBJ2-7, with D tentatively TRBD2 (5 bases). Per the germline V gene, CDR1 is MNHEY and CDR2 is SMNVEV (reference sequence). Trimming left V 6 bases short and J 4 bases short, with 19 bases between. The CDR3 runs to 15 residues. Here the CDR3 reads CASSLRGVRGYEQYF. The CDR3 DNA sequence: TGTGCCAGCAGCCTACGGGGTGTTCGTGGGTACGAGCAGTACTTC.

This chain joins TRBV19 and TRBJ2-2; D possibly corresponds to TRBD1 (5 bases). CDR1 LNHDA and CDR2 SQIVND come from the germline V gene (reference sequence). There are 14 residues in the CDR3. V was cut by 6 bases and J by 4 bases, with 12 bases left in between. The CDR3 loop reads CASRSVRGTGELFF. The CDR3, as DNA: TGTGCCAGTAGGTCCGTTAGGGGCACCGGGGAGCTGTTTTTT. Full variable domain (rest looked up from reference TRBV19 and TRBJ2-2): DGGITQSPKYLFRKEGQNVTLSCEQNLNHDAMYWYRQDPGQGLRLIYYSQIVNDFQKGDIAEGYSVSREKKESFPLTVTSAQKNPTAFYLCASRSVRGTGELFFGEGSRLTVL.

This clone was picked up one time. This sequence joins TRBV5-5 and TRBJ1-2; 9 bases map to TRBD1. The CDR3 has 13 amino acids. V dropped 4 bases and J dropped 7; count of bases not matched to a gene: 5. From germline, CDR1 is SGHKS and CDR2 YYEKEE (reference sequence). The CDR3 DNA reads TGTGCCAGCAGCACTAGGACAGGGGTTGGCTACACCTTC. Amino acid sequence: CASSTRTGVGYTF.

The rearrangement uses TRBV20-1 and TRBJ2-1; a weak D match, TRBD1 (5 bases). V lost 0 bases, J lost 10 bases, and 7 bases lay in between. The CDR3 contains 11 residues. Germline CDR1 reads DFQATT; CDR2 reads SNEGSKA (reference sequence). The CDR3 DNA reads TGCAGTGCTAGAGAGTGGGGCGAGCAGTTCTTC. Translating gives CSAREWGEQFF.

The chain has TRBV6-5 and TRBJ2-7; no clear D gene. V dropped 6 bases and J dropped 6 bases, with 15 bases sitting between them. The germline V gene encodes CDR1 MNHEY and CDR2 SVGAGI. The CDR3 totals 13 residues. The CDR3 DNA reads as TGTGCCAGCAGCGCTATCCAGGACGGCGAGCAGTACTTC. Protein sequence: CASSAIQDGEQYF.

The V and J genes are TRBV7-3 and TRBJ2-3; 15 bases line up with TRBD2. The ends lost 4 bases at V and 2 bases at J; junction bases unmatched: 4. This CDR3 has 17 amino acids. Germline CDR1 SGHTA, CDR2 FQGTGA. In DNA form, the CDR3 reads TGTGCCAGCAGCTCCGGGACTAGCGGGAGGTACACAGATACGCAGTATTTT. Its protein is CASSSGTSGRYTDTQYF.

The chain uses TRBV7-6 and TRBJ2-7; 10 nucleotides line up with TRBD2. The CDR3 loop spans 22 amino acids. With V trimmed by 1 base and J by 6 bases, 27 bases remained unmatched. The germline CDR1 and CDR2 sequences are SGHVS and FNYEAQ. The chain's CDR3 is CASSLESPGWDRKREGPCEQYF. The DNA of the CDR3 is TGTGCCAGCAGCTTAGAGAGCCCAGGGTGGGACAGGAAGCGGGAGGGCCCTTGCGAGCAGTACTTC.

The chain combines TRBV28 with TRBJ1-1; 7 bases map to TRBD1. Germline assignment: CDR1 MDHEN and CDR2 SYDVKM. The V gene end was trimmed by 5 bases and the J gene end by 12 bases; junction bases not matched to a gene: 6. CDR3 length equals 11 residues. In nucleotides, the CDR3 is TGTGCCAGCAGTCGAACAGGGGCTTCTTTCTTT. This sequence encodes CASSRTGASFF. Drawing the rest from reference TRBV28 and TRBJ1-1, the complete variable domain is DVKVTQSSRYLVKRTGEKVFLECVQDMDHENMFWYRQDPGLGLRLIYFSYDVKMKEKGDIPEGYSVSREKKERFSLILESASTNQTSMYLCASSRTGASFFGQGTRLTVV.

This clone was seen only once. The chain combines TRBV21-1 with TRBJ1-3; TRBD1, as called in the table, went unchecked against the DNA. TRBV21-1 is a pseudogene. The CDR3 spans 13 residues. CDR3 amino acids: CASMGQRPRYLGF. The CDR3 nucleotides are TGTGCCAGCATGGGGCAACGTCCCCGTTACCTGGGATTT.

CDR3 bases: TGTGCCAGCAGCTTATCGCCAGCGGAGCCCTACGAGCAGTACTTC. Its protein is CASSLSPAEPYEQYF. The chain joins TRBV7-9 to TRBJ2-7, with a tentative D call TRBD2 (5 bases). In germline, CDR1 is SEHNR, CDR2 FQNEAQ (reference sequence). The CDR3 is 15 amino acids. Trimming took off 2 bases at V and 2 bases at J, with 13 bases between the two ends.

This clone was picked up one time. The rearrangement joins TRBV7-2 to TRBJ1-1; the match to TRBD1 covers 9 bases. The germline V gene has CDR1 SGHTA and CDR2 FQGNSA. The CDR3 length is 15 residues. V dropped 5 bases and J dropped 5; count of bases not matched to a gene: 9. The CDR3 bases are TGTGCCAGCAGCGGAACACAGGGGGCGAGGACTGAAGCTTTCTTT. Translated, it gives CASSGTQGARTEAFF.

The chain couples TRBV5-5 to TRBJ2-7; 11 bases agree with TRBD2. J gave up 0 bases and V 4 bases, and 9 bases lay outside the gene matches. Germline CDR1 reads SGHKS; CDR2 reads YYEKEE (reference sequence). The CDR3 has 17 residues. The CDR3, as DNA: TGTGCCAGCAGCATCACGGCCGGGACTAGCGGCTCCTACGAGCAGTACTTC. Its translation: CASSITAGTSGSYEQYF.

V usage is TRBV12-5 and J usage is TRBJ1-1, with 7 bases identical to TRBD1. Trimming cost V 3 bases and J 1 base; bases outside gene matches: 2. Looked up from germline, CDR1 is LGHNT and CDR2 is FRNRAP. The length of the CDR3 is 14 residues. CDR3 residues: CASGLWDRNTEAFF. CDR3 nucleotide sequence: TGTGCTAGTGGTTTATGGGACAGGAACACTGAAGCTTTCTTT.

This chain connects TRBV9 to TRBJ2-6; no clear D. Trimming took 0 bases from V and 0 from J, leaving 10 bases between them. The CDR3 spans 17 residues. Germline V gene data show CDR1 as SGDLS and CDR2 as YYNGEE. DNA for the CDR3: TGTGCCAGCAGCGTAGAGGGCTTTTACTCTGGGGCCAACGTCCTGACTTTC. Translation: CASSVEGFYSGANVLTF.

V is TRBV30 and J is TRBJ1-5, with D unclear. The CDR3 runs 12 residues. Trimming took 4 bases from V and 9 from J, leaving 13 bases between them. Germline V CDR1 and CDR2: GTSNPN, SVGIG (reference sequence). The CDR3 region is CAWNGRYRPQHF. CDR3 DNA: TGTGCCTGGAATGGTAGGTATCGGCCCCAGCATTTT. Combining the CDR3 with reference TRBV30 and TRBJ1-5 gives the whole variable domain SQTIHQWPATLVQPVGSPLSLECTVEGTSNPNLYWYRQAAGRGLQLLFYSVGIGQISSEVPQNLSASRPQDRQFILSSKKLLLSDSGFYLCAWNGRYRPQHFGDGTRLSIL.

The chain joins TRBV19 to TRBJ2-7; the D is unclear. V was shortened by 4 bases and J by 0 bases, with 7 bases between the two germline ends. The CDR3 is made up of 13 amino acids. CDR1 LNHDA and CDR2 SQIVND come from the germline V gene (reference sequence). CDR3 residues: CASSSRPSYEQYF. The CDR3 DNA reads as TGTGCCAGTAGTAGCCGGCCCTCCTACGAGCAGTACTTC.

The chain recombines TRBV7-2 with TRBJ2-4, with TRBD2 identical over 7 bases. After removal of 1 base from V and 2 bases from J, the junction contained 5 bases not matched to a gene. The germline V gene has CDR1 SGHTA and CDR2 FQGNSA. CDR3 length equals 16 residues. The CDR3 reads CASSLGGSRTKNIQYF. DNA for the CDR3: TGTGCCAGCAGCTTAGGCGGGAGTAGGACCAAAAACATTCAGTACTTC.

DNA of the CDR3: TGTGCCAGTAGTATACGGGGGACAGGGAACGGTGACGAGCAGTACTTC. Translated: CASSIRGTGNGDEQYF. V and J are TRBV19 and TRBJ2-7, with 9 bases matching TRBD1. Germline CDR1 is LNHDA and CDR2 is SQIVND (reference sequence). V shed 2 bases and J 5 bases; nucleotides not matched to a gene: 10. The CDR3 spans 16 residues.

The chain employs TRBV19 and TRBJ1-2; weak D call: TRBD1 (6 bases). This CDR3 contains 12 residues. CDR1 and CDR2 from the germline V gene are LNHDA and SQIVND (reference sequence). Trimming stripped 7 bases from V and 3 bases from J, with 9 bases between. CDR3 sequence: CASKKGDYGYTF. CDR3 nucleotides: TGTGCCAGTAAGAAGGGGGACTATGGCTACACCTTC. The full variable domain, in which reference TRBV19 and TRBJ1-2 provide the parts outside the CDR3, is DGGITQSPKYLFRKEGQNVTLSCEQNLNHDAMYWYRQDPGQGLRLIYYSQIVNDFQKGDIAEGYSVSREKKESFPLTVTSAQKNPTAFYLCASKKGDYGYTFGSGTRLTVV.